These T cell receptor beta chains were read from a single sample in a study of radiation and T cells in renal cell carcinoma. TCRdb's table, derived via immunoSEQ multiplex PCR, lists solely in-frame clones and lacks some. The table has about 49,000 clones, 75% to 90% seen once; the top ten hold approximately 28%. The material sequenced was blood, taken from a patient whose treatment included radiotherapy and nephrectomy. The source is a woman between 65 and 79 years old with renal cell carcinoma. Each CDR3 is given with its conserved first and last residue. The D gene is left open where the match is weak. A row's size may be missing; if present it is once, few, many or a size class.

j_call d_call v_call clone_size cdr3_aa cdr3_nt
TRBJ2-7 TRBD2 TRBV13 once CASSKPWSGRDSYEQYF TGTGCCAGCAGCAAGCCCTGGAGCGGGAGGGATTCCTACGAGCAGTACTTC
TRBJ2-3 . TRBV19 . CASRMEGGTDTQYF TGTGCCAGTAGGATGGAAGGGGGCACAGATACGCAGTATTTT
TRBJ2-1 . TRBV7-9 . CASSLTGNNEQFF TGTGCCAGCAGCTTAACAGGGAACAATGAGCAGTTCTTC
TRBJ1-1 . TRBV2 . CASSELSNTEAFF TGTGCCAGCAGTGAACTCTCGAACACTGAAGCTTTCTTT
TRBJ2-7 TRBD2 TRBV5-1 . CASSFSGRNEQYF TGCGCCAGCAGCTTTAGCGGGAGGAACGAGCAGTACTTC
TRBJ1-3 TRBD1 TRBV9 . CASSAPGQGSGNTIYF TGTGCCAGCAGCGCCCCGGGACAGGGTTCTGGAAACACCATATATTTT
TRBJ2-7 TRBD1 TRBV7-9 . CASSLNRGPHEQYF TGTGCCAGCAGCTTAAACAGGGGGCCCCACGAGCAGTACTTC
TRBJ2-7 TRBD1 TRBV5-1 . CASSSEQGAYEQYF TGCGCCAGCAGCTCGGAACAGGGGGCCTACGAGCAGTACTTC
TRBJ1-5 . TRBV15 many CATSRTTTPGKGRNQPQHF TGTGCCACCAGCAGAACAACTACCCCCGGCAAGGGACGCAATCAGCCCCAGCATTTT
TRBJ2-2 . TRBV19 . CASDQGANTGELFF TGTGCCAGTGACCAGGGAGCGAACACCGGGGAGCTGTTTTTT
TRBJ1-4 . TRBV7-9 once CASSSTSEKLFF TGTGCCAGCAGCTCCACGAGCGAAAAACTGTTTTTT
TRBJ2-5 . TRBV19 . CASSWRSGETQYF TGTGCCAGTAGTTGGCGCAGTGGAGAGACCCAGTACTTC
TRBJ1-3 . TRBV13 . CASSLEGIYGSGNTIYF TGTGCCAGCAGCTTAGAGGGCATCTACGGCTCTGGAAACACCATATATTTT
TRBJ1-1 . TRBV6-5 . CASSYYSQGNTEAFF TGTGCCAGCAGTTACTACAGCCAGGGCAACACTGAAGCTTTCTTT
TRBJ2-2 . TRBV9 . CASSVHTGELFF TGTGCCAGCAGCGTCCACACCGGGGAGCTGTTTTTT
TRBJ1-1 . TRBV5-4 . CASSLEWDPEAFF TGTGCCAGCAGCTTGGAATGGGATCCTGAAGCTTTCTTT
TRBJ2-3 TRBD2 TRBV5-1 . CASSKLSGTSGGATTDTQYF TGCGCCAGCAGTAAACTCTCCGGGACTAGCGGGGGGGCGACGACAGATACGCAGTATTTT